The present entry profiles one TCR beta chain with its context. What antigen it recognizes has not been identified. There are no base qualities to consult, and no much larger clone falls within one base. The source of the sample is a study of vaccination effects on CD4 cells after COVID-19 (dated by TCRdb to 2022 to 2024). Regarding the study in general: Each participant got two doses of an mRNA SARS-CoV-2 vaccine, either BNT162b2 or mRNA-1273. SARS-CoV-2 spike-specific CD4+ TCR repertoires from before and after mRNA vaccination were compared in COVID-19 convalescent patients and in infection-naive vaccine recipients. A total of some eleven COVID-19 convalescent patients and a few SARS-CoV-2-naive healthy vaccine recipients were included in the full study. The Oncomine TCR Beta short-read assay on an Illumina iSeq 100 was used to sequence cultures from other donors in the study.

The CDR3 covers 13 residues, taking in both the cysteine and the phenylalanine. CDR3 DNA only is kept here, 39 bases in frame from base 1. V was cut back by 3 bases and J by 4 bases, leaving a gap of 9 bases between them. To identify antigen-specific CD4+ T cell clonotypes by their expansion, the ViraFEST assay first stimulated PBMC with viral peptide pools and then applied TCR sequencing. After more than nine days of culture, CD4+ T cells were isolated with the EasySep CD4+ T cell isolation kit. Healthy vaccine recipients had no prior SARS-CoV-2 infection, confirmed by negative nucleocapsid antibodies before and after vaccination. Under 2.5 million PBMC per well were cultured with about 9 ug/ml peptides in IMDM containing 5% human AB serum, roughly 10 IU/ml IL-2 and gentamicin. Half of the culture medium was replaced with fresh IL-2-containing medium on days 3 and 7. Unless otherwise noted, each peptide stimulation condition was cultured in triplicate wells. Using Ficoll-Paque Plus gradient centrifugation, PBMC were separated from whole blood and then either used fresh or cryopreserved at -140C. The spike proteins of SARS-CoV-2 and of the common cold coronaviruses HCoV-NL63, HCoV-OC43 and HCoV-229E were spanned by overlapping peptide pools. The QIAamp micro DNA kit was used to extract genomic DNA from the cultured CD4+ T cells.

Points the paper makes about the study in general: Marked clonal contraction was observed in both infection-induced and vaccine-induced clones at late post-vaccination timepoints, consistent with waning T cell responses. Limitations of the study were the small number of convalescent patients and the absence of early post-infection timepoints. Among healthy vaccine recipients, nearly all vaccine-induced clones were SARS-CoV-2 mono-reactive, and just 1 of 255 was cross-reactive with common cold coronaviruses.

The method behind the library was the immunoSEQ multiplex PCR assay. TCR beta CDR3 sequencing was performed on DNA from the cultured, isolated CD4+ T cells. The source study handled its data this way. Non-productive TCR sequences were discarded, and reads were trimmed to the CDR3 region, with only CDR3s of 7 or more amino acids retained. Antigen-specific clonotypes were identified using the MANAFEST web app by comparison of expansion in peptide wells against reference cultures. To be called positive, a clone needed expansion at FDR<0.05 compared with the reference and with all other wells, an odds ratio greater than 5, and a frequency greater than 0.1% in two replicate wells. Cross-reactive clonotypes were defined as significantly expanded in SARS-CoV-2 spike wells and in at least one common cold coronavirus spike condition. CDR3 similarity was assessed by Levenshtein distance using the stringdist R package, and unrooted trees were constructed with ape in R 3.6.1. In its TCRdb copy, this immuneACCESS table keeps in-frame sequences only and misses some clones. Where compared with another copy, unresolved V genes explain less than half of these, and the others have no known cause. V and J calls and clone size follow that table, whereas D and trimming were derived from the DNA. Within this sample are approximately 54,000 clones, with roughly 76% of them counted one time only. About 2.6% of the sample is taken by the ten largest.

The sequences come from CD4+ T cells from PBMCs cultured with HCoV-229E spike peptides, collected before COVID-19 vaccination. The sample's cell subset or site label, decoded: HCoV-229E spike overlapping peptide pool stimulation. This sequence originates from a human donor who received a COVID-19 vaccine. The sequence links TRBV12-3 or TRBV12-4 to TRBJ1-2; the D gene lacks a confident call. The CDR3 corresponds to CASSFLSSYGYTF. The base sequence is TGTGCCAGCAGTTTTCTCAGTTCCTATGGCTACACCTTC.